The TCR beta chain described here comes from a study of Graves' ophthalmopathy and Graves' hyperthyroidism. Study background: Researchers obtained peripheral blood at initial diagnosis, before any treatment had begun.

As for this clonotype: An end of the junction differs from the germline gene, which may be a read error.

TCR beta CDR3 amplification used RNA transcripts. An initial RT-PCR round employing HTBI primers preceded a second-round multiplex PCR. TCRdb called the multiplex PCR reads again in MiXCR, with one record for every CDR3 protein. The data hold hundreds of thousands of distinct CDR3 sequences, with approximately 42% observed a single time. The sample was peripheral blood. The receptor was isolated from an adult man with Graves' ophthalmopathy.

The CDR3 nucleotides read TGTGCCAGCACAAGCCCGTTTGAGACCTACGAGCAGTACTTC. Its protein is CASTSPFETYEQYF. The chain recombines TRBV10-2 with TRBJ2-7, with D hard to call. CDR1 and CDR2 (germline): WSHSY, SAAADI. The CDR3 is 14 amino acids.